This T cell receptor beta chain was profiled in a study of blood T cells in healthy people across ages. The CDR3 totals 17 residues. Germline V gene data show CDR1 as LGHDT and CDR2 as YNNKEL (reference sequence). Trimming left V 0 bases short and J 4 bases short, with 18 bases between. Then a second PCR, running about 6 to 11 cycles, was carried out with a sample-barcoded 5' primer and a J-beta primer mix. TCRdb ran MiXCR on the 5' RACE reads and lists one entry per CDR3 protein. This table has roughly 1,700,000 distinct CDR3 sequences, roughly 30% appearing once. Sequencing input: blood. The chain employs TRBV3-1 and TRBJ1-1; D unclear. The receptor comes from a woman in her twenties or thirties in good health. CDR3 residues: CASSQDVSGNLGTEAFF. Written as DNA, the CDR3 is TGTGCCAGCAGCCAAGATGTGTCAGGTAATTTGGGCACTGAAGCTTTCTTT.